Listed here are 7 T cell receptor beta chains from one sample, sequenced in a study of blood T cell repertoires in COVID-19 (dated by TCRdb to 2019 to 2021). The library was obtained by the immunoSEQ multiplex PCR assay. This is the immuneACCESS table as TCRdb keeps it, with only in-frame sequences that have V and J called. A part of the clones is gone; compared with another copy, unresolved V genes explain less than half, and the rest is unexplained. For this sample there are 200,000 to 250,000 clones; 70% to 85% appear just once. Of the sample, over 3% falls within the top ten clones. The specimen was peripheral blood. These TCRs come from a middle-aged woman with active or convalescent COVID-19.

This clone was recorded many times. V usage is TRBV3-1 (or the pseudogene TRBV3-2) and J usage is TRBJ1-3, with D uncertain. The germline V and J ends were trimmed by 0 bases and 0 bases, with 6 bases remaining between them. This CDR3 has 15 residues. The V gene's germline CDR1 is LGHDT and CDR2 YNNKEL (reference sequence). This CDR3 reads CASSQDLLSGNTIYF. The CDR3, as DNA: TGTGCCAGCAGCCAAGACCTTCTCTCTGGAAACACCATATATTTT.

The gene calls are TRBV12-3 or TRBV12-4 and TRBJ1-1, with D unresolved. CDR3 length: 12 amino acids. Trimming left V 7 bases short and J 3 bases short, with 9 bases between. The CDR3, as DNA: TGTGCCAGCACCGGAGCTTACACTGAAGCTTTCTTT. Translated, it gives CASTGAYTEAFF.

In this sample, this clone turned up a few times. The chain has TRBV11-2 and TRBJ1-1; possibly TRBD1 for D (6 bases). V was clipped by 5 bases and J by 2 bases, with 15 bases between them. Germline V gene data show CDR1 as SGHAT and CDR2 as FQNNGV. The CDR3 has 15 residues. CDR3 sequence: CASSLLQGSNTEAFF. CDR3 nucleotides: TGTGCCAGCAGCCTATTACAGGGCTCTAACACTGAAGCTTTCTTT. Together with reference TRBV11-2 and TRBJ1-1, the CDR3 gives the full variable domain: EAGVAQSPRYKIIEKRQSVAFWCNPISGHATLYWYQQILGQGPKLLIQFQNNGVVDDSQLPKDRFSAERLKGVDSTLKIQPAKLEDSAVYLCASSLLQGSNTEAFFGQGTRLTVV.

V usage is TRBV5-1 and J usage is TRBJ1-2, with 10 bases lining up with TRBD1. The germline gives CDR1 SGHRS, CDR2 YFSETQ. CDR3 length equals 16 residues. After removal of 9 bases from V and 8 bases from J, the junction contained 19 bases not matched to a gene. The CDR3 loop is CANPRDRGSPIGGYTF. The CDR3, as DNA: TGCGCCAATCCTAGGGACAGGGGTTCCCCTATCGGGGGCTACACCTTC.

The chain couples TRBV28 to TRBJ2-7; D is possibly TRBD2 (5 bases). The length of the CDR3 is 12 residues. Germline V CDR1 and CDR2: MDHEN, SYDVKM. Trimming removed 2 bases from V and 4 bases from J, with 6 bases in between. The CDR3 bases are TGTGCCAGCAGTTTACGAGGGTACGAGCAGTACGTC. This codes for CASSLRGYEQYV.

The rearrangement uses TRBV5-1 and TRBJ1-1; D is undetermined. V was pared by 5 bases and J by 0 bases, with 17 bases between. CDR3 size: 16 residues. Germline CDR1 SGHRS, CDR2 YFSETQ. In nucleotides, the CDR3 is TGCGCCAGCAGGGTGGTCGTGGGAGCGATGAACACTGAAGCTTTCTTT. Its translation is CASRVVVGAMNTEAFF. Variable domain in full (rest from reference TRBV5-1 and TRBJ1-1): KAGVTQTPRYLIKTRGQQVTLSCSPISGHRSVSWYQQTPGQGLQFLFEYFSETQRNKGNFPGRFSGRQFSNSRSEMNVSTLELGDSALYLCASRVVVGAMNTEAFFGQGTRLTVV.

This sequence joins TRBV5-1 and TRBJ2-5; D ambiguous. V shed 0 bases and J shed 5 bases, with 5 bases lying between them. This CDR3 comprises 12 residues. The germline V gene has CDR1 SGHRS and CDR2 YFSETQ. The DNA for the CDR3 is TGCGCCAGCAGCTTGGATCGGGAGACCCAGTACTTC. Translated, it gives CASSLDRETQYF.